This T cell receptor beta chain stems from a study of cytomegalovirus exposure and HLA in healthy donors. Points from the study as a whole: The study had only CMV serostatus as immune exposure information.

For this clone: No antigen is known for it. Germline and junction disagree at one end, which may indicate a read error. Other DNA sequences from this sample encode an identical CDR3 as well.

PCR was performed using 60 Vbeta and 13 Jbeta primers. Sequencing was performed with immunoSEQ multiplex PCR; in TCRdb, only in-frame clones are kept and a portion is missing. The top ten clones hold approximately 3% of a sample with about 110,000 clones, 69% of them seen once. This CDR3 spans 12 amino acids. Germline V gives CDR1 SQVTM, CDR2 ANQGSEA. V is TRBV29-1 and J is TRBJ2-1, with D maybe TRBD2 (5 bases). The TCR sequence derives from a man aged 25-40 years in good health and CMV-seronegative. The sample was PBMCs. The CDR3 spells CSVGRTYNEQFF. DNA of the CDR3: TGCAGTGTTGGCAGGACTTACAATGAGCAGTTCTTC.